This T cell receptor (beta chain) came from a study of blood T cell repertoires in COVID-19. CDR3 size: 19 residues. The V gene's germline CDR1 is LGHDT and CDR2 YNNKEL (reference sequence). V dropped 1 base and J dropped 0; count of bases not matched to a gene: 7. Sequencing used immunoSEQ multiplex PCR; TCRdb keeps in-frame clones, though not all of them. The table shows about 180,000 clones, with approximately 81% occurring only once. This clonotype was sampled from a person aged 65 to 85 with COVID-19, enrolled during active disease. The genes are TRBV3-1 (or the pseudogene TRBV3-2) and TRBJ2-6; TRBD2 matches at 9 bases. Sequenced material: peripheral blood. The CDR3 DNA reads TGTGCCAGCAGCCAAGCCCAGCTAGCGGGGCACTCTGGGGCCAACGTCCTGACTTTC. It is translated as CASSQAQLAGHSGANVLTF.